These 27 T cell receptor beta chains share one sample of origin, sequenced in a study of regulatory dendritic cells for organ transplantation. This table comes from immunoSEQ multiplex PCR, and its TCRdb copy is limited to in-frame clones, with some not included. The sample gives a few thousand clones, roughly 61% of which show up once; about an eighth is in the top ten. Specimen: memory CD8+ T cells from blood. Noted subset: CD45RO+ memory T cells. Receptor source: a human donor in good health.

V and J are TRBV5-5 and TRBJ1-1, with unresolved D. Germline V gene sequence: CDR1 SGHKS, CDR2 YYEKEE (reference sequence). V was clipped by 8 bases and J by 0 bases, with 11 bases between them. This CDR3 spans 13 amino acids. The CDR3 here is CASRTDLNTEAFF. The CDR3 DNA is TGTGCCAGTCGGACTGATTTGAACACTGAAGCTTTCTTT.

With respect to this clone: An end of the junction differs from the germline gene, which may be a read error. The CDR3: CASSPTGFSYNSPLHF. CDR3 nucleotides: TGTGCTAGCAGTCCTACAGGGTTCTCCTATAATTCACCCCTCCACTTT. The V and J genes are TRBV7-7 and TRBJ1-6; D is perhaps TRBD1 (6 bases). Germline V gene lookup returns CDR1 SSHAT and CDR2 FNYEAQ (reference sequence). The CDR3 contains 16 residues.

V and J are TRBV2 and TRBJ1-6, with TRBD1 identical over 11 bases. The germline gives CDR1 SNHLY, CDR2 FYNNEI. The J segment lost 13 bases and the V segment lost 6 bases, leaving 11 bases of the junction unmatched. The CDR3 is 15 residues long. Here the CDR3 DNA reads TGTGCCAGCAGACTAGGACAGGGGGCGTCTCAGCCCCTCCACTTT. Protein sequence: CASRLGQGASQPLHF.

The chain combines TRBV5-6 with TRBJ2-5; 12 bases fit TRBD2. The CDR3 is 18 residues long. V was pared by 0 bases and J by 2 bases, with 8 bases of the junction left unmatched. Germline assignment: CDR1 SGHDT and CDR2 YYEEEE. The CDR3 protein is CASSLVQSSGGGQETQYF. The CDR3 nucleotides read TGTGCCAGCAGCTTGGTCCAATCTAGCGGGGGGGGTCAAGAGACCCAGTACTTC.

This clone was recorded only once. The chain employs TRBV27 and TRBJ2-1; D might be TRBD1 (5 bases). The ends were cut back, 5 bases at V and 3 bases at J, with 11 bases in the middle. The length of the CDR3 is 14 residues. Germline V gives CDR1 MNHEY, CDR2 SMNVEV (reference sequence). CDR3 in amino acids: CASSVRAGYNEQFF. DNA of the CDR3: TGTGCCAGCAGTGTCAGGGCTGGCTACAATGAGCAGTTCTTC.

The CDR3 DNA reads TGTGCCAGCAGCTCCCAGGCAGGGGGCTACACTGAAGCTTTCTTT. Translating gives CASSSQAGGYTEAFF. J is TRBJ1-1 and V is TRBV7-9; 8 bases line up with TRBD1. The CDR3 has 15 residues. Trimming took 4 bases from V and 3 from J; bases not matched to a gene: 7. Germline V lookup: CDR1 SEHNR, CDR2 FQNEAQ (reference sequence). Variable domain in full (rest from reference TRBV7-9 and TRBJ1-1): DTGVSQNPRHKITKRGQNVTFRCDPISEHNRLYWYRQTLGQGPEFLTYFQNEAQLEKSRLLSDRFSAERPKGSFSTLEIQRTEQGDSAMYLCASSSQAGGYTEAFFGQGTRLTVV.

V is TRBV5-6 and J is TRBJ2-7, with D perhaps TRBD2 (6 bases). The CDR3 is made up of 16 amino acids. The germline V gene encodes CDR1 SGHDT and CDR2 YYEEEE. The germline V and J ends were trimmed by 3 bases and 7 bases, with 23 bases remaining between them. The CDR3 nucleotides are TGTGCCAGCAGCTGGGGGAGACCCTCTTCCGGGAGAGAGCAGTACTTC. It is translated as CASSWGRPSSGREQYF.

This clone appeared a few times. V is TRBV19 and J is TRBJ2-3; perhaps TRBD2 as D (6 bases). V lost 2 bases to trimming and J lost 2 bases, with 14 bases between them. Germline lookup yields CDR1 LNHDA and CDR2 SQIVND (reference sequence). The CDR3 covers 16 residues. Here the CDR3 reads CASSIMLSGSTDTQYF. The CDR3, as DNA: TGTGCCAGTAGTATAATGTTAAGCGGGTCCACAGATACGCAGTATTTT.

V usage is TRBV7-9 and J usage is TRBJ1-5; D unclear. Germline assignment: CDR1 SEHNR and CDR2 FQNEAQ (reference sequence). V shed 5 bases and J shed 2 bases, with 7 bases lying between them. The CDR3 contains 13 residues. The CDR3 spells CASSPSGNQPQHF. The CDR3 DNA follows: TGTGCCAGCAGCCCGTCCGGCAATCAGCCCCAGCATTTT.

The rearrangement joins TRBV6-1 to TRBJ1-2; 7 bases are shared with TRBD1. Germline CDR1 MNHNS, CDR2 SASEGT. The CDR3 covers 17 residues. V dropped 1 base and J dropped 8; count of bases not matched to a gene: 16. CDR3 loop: CASSEGGGRGPGRGYTF. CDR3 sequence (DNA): TGTGCCAGCAGTGAAGGAGGGGGAAGGGGGCCCGGAAGGGGCTACACCTTC.

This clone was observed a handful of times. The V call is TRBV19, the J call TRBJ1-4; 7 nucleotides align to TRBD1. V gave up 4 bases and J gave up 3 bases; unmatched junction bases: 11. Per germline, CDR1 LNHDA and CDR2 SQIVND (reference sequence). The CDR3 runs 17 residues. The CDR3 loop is CASSTAHGTDPNEKLFF. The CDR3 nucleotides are TGTGCCAGTAGTACCGCCCATGGGACAGACCCTAATGAAAAACTGTTTTTT.

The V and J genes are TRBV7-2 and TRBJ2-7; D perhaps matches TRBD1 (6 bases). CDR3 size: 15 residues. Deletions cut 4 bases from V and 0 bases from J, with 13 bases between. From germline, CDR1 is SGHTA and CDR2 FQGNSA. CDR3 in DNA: TGTGCCAGCAGCTCTTTTCGGGGACACTCCTACGAGCAGTACTTC. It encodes CASSSFRGHSYEQYF.

The CDR3 region has the DNA TGCGCCAGCAGCCCCTCCCGGTCGGCGGGGGCCGAGCAGTACTTC. Translated, it gives CASSPSRSAGAEQYF. The chain uses TRBV5-1 and TRBJ2-5; TRBD2 might be the D (7 bases). The end of the DNA aligns better with TRBJ2-7, so the J call may be wrong. This CDR3 contains 15 residues. CDR1 and CDR2 from the germline V gene are SGHRS and YFSETQ.

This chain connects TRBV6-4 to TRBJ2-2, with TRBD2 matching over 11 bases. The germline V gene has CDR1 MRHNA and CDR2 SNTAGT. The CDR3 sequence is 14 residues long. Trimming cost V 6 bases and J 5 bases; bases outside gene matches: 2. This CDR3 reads CASSLAGGTGELFF. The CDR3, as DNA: TGTGCCAGCAGCCTAGCGGGGGGTACCGGGGAGCTGTTTTTT.

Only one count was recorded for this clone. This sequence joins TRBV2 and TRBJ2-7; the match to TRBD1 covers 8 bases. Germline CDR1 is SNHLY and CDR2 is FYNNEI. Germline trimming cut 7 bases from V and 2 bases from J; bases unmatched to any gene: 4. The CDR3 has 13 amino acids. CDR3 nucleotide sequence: TGTGCCAGCAACCCGACAGGGGCCTACGAGCAGTACTTC. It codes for CASNPTGAYEQYF.

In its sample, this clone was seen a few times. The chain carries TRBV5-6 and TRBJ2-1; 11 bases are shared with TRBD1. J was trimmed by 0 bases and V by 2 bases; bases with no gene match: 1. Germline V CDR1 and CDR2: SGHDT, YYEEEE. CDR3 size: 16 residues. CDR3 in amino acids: CASSFGTGGSYNEQFF. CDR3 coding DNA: TGTGCCAGCAGCTTCGGGACAGGGGGCTCCTACAATGAGCAGTTCTTC.

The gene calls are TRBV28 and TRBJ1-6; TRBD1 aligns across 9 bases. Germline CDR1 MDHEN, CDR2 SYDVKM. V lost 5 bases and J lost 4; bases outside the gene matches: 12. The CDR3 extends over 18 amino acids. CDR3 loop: CASSEIDRGSPYNSPLHF. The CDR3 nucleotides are TGTGCCAGCAGTGAAATCGACAGGGGGAGCCCTTATAATTCACCCCTCCACTTT.

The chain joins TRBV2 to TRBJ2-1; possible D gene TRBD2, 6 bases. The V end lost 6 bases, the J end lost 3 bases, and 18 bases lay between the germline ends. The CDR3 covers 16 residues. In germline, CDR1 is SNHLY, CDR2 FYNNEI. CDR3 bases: TGTGCCAGCAGAGCTTTGGGGGGAAGGAGCTACAATGAGCAGTTCTTC. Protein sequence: CASRALGGRSYNEQFF.

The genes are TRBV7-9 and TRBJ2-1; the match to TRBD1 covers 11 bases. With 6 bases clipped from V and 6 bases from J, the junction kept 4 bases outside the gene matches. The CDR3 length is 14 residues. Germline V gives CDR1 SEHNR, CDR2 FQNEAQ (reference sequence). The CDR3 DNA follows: TGTGCCAGCAGGGACAGGGGGCCGATCAATGAGCAGTTCTTC. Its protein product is CASRDRGPINEQFF.

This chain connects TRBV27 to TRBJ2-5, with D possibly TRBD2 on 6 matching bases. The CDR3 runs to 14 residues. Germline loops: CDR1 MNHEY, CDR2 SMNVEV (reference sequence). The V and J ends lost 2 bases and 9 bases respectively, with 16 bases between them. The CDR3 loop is CASSLEGSQRAQYF. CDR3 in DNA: TGTGCCAGCAGTTTAGAAGGTTCACAGCGGGCCCAGTACTTC.

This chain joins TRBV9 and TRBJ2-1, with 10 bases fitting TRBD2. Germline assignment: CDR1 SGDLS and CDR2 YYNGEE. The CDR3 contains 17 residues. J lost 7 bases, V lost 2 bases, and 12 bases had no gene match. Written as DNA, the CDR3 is TGTGCCAGCAGCGTGGGAGGGGCTAGCGGGGGTAGTAATGAGCAGTTCTTC. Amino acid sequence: CASSVGGASGGSNEQFF. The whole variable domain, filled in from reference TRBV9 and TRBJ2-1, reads DSGVTQTPKHLITATGQRVTLRCSPRSGDLSVYWYQQSLDQGLQFLIQYYNGEERAKGNILERFSAQQFPDLHSELNLSSLELGDSALYFCASSVGGASGGSNEQFFGPGTRLTVL.

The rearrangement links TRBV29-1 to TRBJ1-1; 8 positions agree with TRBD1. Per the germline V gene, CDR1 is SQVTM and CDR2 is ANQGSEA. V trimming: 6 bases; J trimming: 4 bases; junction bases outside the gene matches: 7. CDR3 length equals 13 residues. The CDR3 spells CSVLTGEVTEAFF. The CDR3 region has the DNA TGCAGCGTATTGACAGGGGAGGTCACTGAAGCTTTCTTT.

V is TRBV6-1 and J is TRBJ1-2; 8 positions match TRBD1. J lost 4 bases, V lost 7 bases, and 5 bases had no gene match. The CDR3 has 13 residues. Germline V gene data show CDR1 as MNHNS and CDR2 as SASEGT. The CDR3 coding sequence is TGTGCCAGCACCCTAGGGACAGGCTATGGCTACACCTTC. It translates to CASTLGTGYGYTF.

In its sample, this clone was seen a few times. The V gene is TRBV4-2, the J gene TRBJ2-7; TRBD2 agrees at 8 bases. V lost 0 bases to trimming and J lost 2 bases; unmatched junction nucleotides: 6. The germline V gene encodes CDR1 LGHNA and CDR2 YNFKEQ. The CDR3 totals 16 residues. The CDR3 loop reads CASSQDEGRGAYEQYF. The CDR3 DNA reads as TGTGCCAGCAGCCAAGATGAGGGGCGGGGGGCCTACGAGCAGTACTTC.

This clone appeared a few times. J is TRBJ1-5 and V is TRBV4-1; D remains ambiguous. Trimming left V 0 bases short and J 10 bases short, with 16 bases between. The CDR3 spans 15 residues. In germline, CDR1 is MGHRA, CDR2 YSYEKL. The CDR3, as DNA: TGCGCCAGCAGCCAAGATGGTCTCTACCCAAGACCCCAGCATTTT. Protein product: CASSQDGLYPRPQHF.

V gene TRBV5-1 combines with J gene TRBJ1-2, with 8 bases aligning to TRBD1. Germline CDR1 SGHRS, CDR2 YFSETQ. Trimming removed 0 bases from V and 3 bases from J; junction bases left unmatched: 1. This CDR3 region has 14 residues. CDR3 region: CASSLGQGYYGYTF. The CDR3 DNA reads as TGCGCCAGCAGCTTGGGACAGGGGTACTATGGCTACACCTTC.

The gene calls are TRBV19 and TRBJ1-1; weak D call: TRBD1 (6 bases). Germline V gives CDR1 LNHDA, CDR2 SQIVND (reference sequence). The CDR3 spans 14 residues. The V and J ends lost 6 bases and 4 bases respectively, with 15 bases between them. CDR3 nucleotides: TGTGCCAGTAGGATGGGGGCGGCTGGCACTGAAGCTTTCTTT. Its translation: CASRMGAAGTEAFF.